The sequence of this T cell receptor (beta chain) was determined in a study of blood T cell repertoires in COVID-19. The CDR3 length is 12 residues. CDR1 is SEHNR, CDR2 FQNEAQ, per germline (reference sequence). V was shortened by 5 bases and J by 2 bases, with 7 bases between the two germline ends. The study recruited people aged about 18 to 95 years across approximately 24 US areas. Symptom resolution, clearance, or two negative PCRs marked the recovered donors of Cohort 3. This table comes from immunoSEQ multiplex PCR, and its TCRdb copy is limited to in-frame clones, with some not included. The data hold about 250,000 clones, with 88% observed a single time.

V usage is TRBV7-9 and J usage is TRBJ2-7, with D unresolved. The sequencing sample was made of PBMCs or T cells enriched from blood (not recorded which). This receptor was taken from a woman aged 45-60 years who had recovered from COVID-19. The CDR3 DNA follows: TGTGCCAGCAGCCCAGAAGCCTACGAGCAGTACTTC. Translated, it gives CASSPEAYEQYF.